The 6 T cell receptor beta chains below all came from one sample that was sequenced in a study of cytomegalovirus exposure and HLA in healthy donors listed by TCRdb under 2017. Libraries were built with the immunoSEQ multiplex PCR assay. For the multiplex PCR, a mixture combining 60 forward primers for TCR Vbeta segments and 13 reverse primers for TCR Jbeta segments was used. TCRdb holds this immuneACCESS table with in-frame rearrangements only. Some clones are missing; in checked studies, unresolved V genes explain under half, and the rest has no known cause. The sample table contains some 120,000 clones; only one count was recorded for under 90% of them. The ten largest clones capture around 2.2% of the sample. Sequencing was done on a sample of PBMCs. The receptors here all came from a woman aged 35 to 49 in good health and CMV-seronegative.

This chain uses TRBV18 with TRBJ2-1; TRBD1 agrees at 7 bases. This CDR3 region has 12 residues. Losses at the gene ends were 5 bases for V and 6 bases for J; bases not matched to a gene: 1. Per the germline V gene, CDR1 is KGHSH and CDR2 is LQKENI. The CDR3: CASSTGANEQFF. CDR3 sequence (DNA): TGTGCCAGCTCAACAGGGGCCAATGAGCAGTTCTTC.

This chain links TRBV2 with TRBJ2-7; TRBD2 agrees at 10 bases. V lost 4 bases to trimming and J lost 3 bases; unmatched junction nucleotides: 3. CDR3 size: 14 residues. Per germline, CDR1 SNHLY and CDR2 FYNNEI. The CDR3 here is CASSGERGGYEQYF. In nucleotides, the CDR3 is TGTGCCAGCAGTGGCGAGCGGGGGGGCTACGAGCAGTACTTC.

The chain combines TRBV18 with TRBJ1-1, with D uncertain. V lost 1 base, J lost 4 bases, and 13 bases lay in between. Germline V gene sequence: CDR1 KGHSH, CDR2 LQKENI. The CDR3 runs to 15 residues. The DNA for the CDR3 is TGTGCCAGCTCACCACGGGAGGAATGGGGCACTGAAGCTTTCTTT. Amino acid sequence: CASSPREEWGTEAFF.

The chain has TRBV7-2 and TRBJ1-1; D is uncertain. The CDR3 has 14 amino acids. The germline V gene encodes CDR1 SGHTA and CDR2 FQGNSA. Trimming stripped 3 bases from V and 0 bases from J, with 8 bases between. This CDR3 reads CASSFLRMNTEAFF. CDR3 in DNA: TGTGCCAGCAGCTTCTTGCGGATGAACACTGAAGCTTTCTTT.

The CDR3 loop is CASSFGTVNTEAFF. As DNA, the CDR3 is TGTGCCAGCAGCTTCGGGACAGTGAACACTGAAGCTTTCTTT. The chain carries TRBV5-8 and TRBJ1-1, with 7 bases fitting TRBD1. The CDR3 runs to 14 residues. V gave up 2 bases and J gave up 0 bases; unmatched junction bases: 1. The germline V gene has CDR1 SGHTS and CDR2 YDEGEE.

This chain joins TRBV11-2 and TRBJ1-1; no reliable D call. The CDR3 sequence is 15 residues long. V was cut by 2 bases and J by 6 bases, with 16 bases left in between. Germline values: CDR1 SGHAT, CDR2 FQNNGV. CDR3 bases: TGTGCCAGCAGCTTATTATGGAGCGGTACCGCTGAAGCTTTCTTT. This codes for CASSLLWSGTAEAFF.